This entry lists 12 T cell receptor beta chains sequenced from one sample in a study of cytomegalovirus exposure and HLA in healthy donors. This table comes from immunoSEQ multiplex PCR, and its TCRdb copy is limited to in-frame clones, with some not included. The sample carries some 110,000 clones, about 91% recorded once. The sequencing input was PBMCs. The receptors here all came from a man aged 18 to 30 in good health and CMV-seronegative.

A word on this clone: Mismatch with germline at one junction end may stem from a read error. CDR3 residues: CASSLGTGPNTEAFF. The DNA of the CDR3 is TGTGCCAGCAGTTTAGGTACAGGGCCGAACACTGAAGCTTTCTTT. J is TRBJ1-1 and V is TRBV7-8; possibly TRBD1 for D (6 bases). The germline V gene encodes CDR1 SGHVS and CDR2 FQNEAQ. The CDR3 length is 15 residues. The entire variable domain, with the rest obtained from reference TRBV7-8 and TRBJ1-1, is as follows: GAGVSQSPRYKVAKRGQDVALRCDPISGHVSLFWYQQALGQGPEFLTYFQNEAQLDKSGLPSDRFFAERPEGSVSTLKIQRTQQEDSAVYLCASSLGTGPNTEAFFGQGTRLTVV.

The rearrangement joins TRBV19 to TRBJ2-3; no firm D call. The CDR3 has 14 amino acids. Germline CDR1 and CDR2: LNHDA and SQIVND (reference sequence). Trimming took 2 bases from V and 6 from J, leaving 12 bases between them. The CDR3 here is CASSIPTRRDTQYF. CDR3 sequence (DNA): TGTGCCAGTAGTATACCGACTCGCCGCGATACGCAGTATTTT. The variable domain in full, completed from reference TRBV19 and TRBJ2-3, reads DGGITQSPKYLFRKEGQNVTLSCEQNLNHDAMYWYRQDPGQGLRLIYYSQIVNDFQKGDIAEGYSVSREKKESFPLTVTSAQKNPTAFYLCASSIPTRRDTQYFGPGTRLTVL.

This chain connects TRBV6-5 to TRBJ2-2; D not resolved. V gave up 10 bases and J gave up 0 bases, with 15 bases separating them. The CDR3 length is 15 residues. Germline-derived CDR1 and CDR2 are MNHEY and SVGAGI. The CDR3 protein is CATKFAKANTGELFF. The CDR3 bases are TGTGCCACCAAATTCGCGAAAGCGAACACCGGGGAGCTGTTTTTT.

The V gene is TRBV10-1, the J gene TRBJ1-5; D call uncertain. V lost 3 bases and J 5 bases, leaving 14 bases between the germline ends. This CDR3 region has 15 residues. Per germline, CDR1 WNHNN and CDR2 SYGVQD (reference sequence). Written as DNA, the CDR3 is TGCGCCAGCAGTGACTTCGACATTTGTCATCAGCCCCAGCATTTT. This gives the protein CASSDFDICHQPQHF.

The chain uses TRBV14 and TRBJ2-7; 8 nucleotides align to TRBD1. V trimming: 2 bases; J trimming: 3 bases; junction bases outside the gene matches: 3. CDR3 length: 14 residues. Germline V CDR1 and CDR2: SGHDN, FVKESK. The CDR3 nucleotides read TGTGCCAGCAGCCAACTGGGACAGGACTACGAGCAGTACTTC. Its protein product is CASSQLGQDYEQYF.

The chain employs TRBV28 and TRBJ1-2, with 8 nucleotides matching TRBD1. V dropped 7 bases and J dropped 7; count of bases not matched to a gene: 20. Germline assignment: CDR1 MDHEN and CDR2 SYDVKM. The CDR3 is 17 amino acids. CDR3 nucleotide sequence: TGTGCCAGCACGTTGGGGGGTAATGGACAGGGTATAGGTGGCTACACCTTC. It specifies CASTLGGNGQGIGGYTF.

The chain uses TRBV5-5 and TRBJ2-3, with 9 bases lining up with TRBD1. Trimming took 3 bases from V and 3 from J; bases not matched to a gene: 2. Germline CDR1 reads SGHKS; CDR2 reads YYEKEE (reference sequence). This CDR3 is 14 amino acids long. The CDR3 reads CASSSGQGTDTQYF. The CDR3 region has the DNA TGTGCCAGCAGCTCGGGACAGGGTACAGATACGCAGTATTTT.

The V gene is TRBV6-5, the J gene TRBJ2-7; D may be TRBD1 (7 bases). V was pared by 2 bases and J by 4 bases, with 9 bases between. Germline V CDR1 and CDR2: MNHEY, SVGAGI. The CDR3 is 13 amino acids. The CDR3 here is CASSYPGGYEQYF. In DNA, the CDR3 is TGTGCCAGCAGTTACCCAGGGGGGTACGAGCAGTACTTC.

This chain uses TRBV29-1 with TRBJ1-5; 9 nucleotides agree with TRBD1. This CDR3 has 14 residues. With V trimmed by 4 bases and J by 6 bases, 7 bases remained unmatched. CDR1 is SQVTM, CDR2 ANQGSEA, per germline. The CDR3 region has the DNA TGCAGCGTTGTGACAGGGGGTATCGGTCAGCCCCAGCATTTT. Encoded protein: CSVVTGGIGQPQHF.

The CDR3 loop reads CASKLSGTGGLWQFF. The CDR3 coding sequence is TGTGCCAGTAAGCTGTCCGGGACAGGGGGCTTATGGCAGTTCTTC. The gene calls are TRBV7-9 and TRBJ2-1, with 12 bases lining up with TRBD1. From germline, CDR1 is SEHNR and CDR2 FQNEAQ (reference sequence). This CDR3 contains 15 residues. V lost 9 bases to trimming and J lost 12 bases; unmatched junction nucleotides: 15. Combining the CDR3 with reference TRBV7-9 and TRBJ2-1 gives the whole variable domain DTGVSQNPRHKITKRGQNVTFRCDPISEHNRLYWYRQTLGQGPEFLTYFQNEAQLEKSRLLSDRFSAERPKGSFSTLEIQRTEQGDSAMYLCASKLSGTGGLWQFFGPGTRLTVL.

The chain has TRBV11-2 and TRBJ2-7, with a possible D match to TRBD1 (6 bases). CDR3 size: 16 residues. The V and J ends lost 6 bases and 12 bases respectively, with 30 bases between them. CDR1 is SGHAT, CDR2 FQNNGV, per germline. The chain's CDR3 is CASREPGTKKASRGYF. As DNA, the CDR3 is TGTGCCAGCAGGGAACCTGGGACAAAAAAGGCCTCGAGGGGGTACTTC. Using reference TRBV11-2 and TRBJ2-7 for the parts outside the CDR3, the full variable domain is EAGVAQSPRYKIIEKRQSVAFWCNPISGHATLYWYQQILGQGPKLLIQFQNNGVVDDSQLPKDRFSAERLKGVDSTLKIQPAKLEDSAVYLCASREPGTKKASRGYFGPGTRLTVT.

At least ten counts were recorded for this clone. V is TRBV13 and J is TRBJ1-1; D not resolved. Deletions cut 1 base from V and 6 bases from J, with 12 bases between. Per the germline V gene, CDR1 is PRHDT and CDR2 is FYEKMQ (reference sequence). The CDR3 covers 14 residues. CDR3 nucleotides: TGTGCCAGCAGCTTAGAGACTACGGCTGCTGAAGCTTTCTTT. This encodes CASSLETTAAEAFF.